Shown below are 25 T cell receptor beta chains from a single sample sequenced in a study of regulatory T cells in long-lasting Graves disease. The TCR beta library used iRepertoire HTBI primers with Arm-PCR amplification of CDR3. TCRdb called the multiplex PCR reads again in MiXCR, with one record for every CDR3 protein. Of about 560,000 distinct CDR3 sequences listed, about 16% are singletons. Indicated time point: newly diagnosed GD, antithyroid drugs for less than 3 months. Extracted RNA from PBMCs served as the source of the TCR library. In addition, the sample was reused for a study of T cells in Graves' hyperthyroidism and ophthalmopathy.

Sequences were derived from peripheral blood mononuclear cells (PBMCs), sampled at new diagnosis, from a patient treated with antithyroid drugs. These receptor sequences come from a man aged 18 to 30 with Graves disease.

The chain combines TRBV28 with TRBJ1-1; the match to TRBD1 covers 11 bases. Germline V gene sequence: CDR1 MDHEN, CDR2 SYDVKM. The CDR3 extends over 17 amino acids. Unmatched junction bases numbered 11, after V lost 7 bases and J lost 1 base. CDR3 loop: CASTQLRDRGRNTEAFF. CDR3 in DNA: TGTGCCAGCACACAACTCCGGGACAGGGGGAGGAACACTGAAGCTTTCTTT.

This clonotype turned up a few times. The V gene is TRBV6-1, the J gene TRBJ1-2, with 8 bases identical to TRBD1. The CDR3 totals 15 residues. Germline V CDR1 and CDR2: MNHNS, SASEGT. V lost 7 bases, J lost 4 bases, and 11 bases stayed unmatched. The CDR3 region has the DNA TGTGCCAGCAAAGCATCAGGGGGCTCTGGCTATGGCTACACCTTC. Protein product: CASKASGGSGYGYTF.

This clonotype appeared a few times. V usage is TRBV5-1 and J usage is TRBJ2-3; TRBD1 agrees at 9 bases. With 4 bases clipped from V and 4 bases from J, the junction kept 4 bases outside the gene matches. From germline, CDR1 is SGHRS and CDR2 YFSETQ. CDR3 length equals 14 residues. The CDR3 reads CASSEDRGSDTQYF. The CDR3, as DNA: TGCGCCAGCAGCGAGGACAGGGGCTCAGATACGCAGTATTTT.

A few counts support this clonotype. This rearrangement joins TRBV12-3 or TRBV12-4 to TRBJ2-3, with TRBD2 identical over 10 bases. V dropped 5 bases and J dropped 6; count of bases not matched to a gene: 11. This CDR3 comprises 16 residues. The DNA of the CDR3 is TGTGCCAGCAGTACTACCCTAGCGGGAGATGGCGATACGCAGTATTTT. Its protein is CASSTTLAGDGDTQYF.

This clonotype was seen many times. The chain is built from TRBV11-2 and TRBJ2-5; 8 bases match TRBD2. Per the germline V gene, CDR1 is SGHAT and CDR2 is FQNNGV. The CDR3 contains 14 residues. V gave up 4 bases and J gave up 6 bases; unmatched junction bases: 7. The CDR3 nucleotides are TGTGCCAGCAGCTCTTGGACTAGCATTCAGACCCAGTACTTC. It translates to CASSSWTSIQTQYF.

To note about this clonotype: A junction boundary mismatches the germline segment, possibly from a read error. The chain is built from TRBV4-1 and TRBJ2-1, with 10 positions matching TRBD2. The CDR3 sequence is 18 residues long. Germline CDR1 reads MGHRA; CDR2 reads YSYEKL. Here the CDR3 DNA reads TGCGCCAGCAGACAAGAGGTAGGGCTAGCGGGAGTCTACAATGAGCAGTTCTTC. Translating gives CASRQEVGLAGVYNEQFF.

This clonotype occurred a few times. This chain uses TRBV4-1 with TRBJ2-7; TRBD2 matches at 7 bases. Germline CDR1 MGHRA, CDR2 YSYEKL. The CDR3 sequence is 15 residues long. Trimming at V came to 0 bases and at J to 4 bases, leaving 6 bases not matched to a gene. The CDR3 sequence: CASSQDPGGGYEQYF. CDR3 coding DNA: TGCGCCAGCAGCCAAGACCCGGGAGGAGGGTACGAGCAGTACTTC.

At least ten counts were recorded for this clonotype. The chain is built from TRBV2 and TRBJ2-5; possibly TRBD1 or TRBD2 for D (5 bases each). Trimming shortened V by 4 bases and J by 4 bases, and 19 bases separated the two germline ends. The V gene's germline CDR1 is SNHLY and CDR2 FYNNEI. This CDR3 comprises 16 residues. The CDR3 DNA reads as TGTGCCAGCAGTGGGTTCCTGGGTGGGGGTCCAGAGACCCAGTACTTC. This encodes CASSGFLGGGPETQYF. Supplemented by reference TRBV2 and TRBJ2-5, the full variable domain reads EPEVTQTPSHQVTQMGQEVILRCVPISNHLYFYWYRQILGQKVEFLVSFYNNEISEKSEIFDDQFSVERPDGSNFTLKIRSTKLEDSAMYFCASSGFLGGGPETQYFGPGTRLLVL.

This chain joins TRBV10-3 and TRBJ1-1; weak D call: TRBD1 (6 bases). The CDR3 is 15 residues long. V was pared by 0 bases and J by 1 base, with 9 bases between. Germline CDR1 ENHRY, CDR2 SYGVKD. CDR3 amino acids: CAISESRGANTEAFF. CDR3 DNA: TGTGCCATCAGTGAGTCCAGGGGCGCGAACACTGAAGCTTTCTTT.

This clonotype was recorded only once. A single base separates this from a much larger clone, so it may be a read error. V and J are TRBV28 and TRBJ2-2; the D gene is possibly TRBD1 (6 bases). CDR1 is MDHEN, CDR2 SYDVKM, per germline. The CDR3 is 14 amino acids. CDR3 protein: CASASGTYTRELFF. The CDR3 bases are TGTGCCAGCGCATCCGGGACATACACCAGGGAGCTGTTTTTT.

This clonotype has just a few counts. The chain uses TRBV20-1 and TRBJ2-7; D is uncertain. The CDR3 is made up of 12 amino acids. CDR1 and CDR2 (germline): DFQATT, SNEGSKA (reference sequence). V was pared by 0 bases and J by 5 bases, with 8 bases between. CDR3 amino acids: CSAREGVDEQYF. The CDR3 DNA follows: TGCAGTGCTAGAGAGGGCGTGGACGAGCAGTACTTC.

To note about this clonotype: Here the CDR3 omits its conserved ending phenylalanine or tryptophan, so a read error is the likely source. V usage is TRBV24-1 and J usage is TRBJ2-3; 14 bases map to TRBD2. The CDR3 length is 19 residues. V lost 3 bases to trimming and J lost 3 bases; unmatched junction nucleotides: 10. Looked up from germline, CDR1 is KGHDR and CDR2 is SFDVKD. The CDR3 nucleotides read TGTGCCACCAGTGATCCCGGACTAGCGGGAGGACCATCGACAGATACGCAGTATCTT. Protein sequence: CATSDPGLAGGPSTDTQYL.

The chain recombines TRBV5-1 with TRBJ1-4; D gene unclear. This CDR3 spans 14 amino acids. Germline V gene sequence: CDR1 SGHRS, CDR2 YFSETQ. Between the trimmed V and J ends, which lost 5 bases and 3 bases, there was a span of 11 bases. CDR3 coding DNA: TGCGCCAGCAGAGCGGGAGATTCTAATGAAAAACTGTTTTTT. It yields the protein CASRAGDSNEKLFF. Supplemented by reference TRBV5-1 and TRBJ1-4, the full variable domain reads KAGVTQTPRYLIKTRGQQVTLSCSPISGHRSVSWYQQTPGQGLQFLFEYFSETQRNKGNFPGRFSGRQFSNSRSEMNVSTLELGDSALYLCASRAGDSNEKLFFGSGTQLSVL.

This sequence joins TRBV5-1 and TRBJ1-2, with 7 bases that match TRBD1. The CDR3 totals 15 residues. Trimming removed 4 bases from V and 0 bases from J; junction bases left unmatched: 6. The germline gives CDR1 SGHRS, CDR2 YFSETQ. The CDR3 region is CASSEPGQSNYGYTF. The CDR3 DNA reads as TGCGCCAGCAGCGAACCGGGACAGTCTAACTATGGCTACACCTTC.

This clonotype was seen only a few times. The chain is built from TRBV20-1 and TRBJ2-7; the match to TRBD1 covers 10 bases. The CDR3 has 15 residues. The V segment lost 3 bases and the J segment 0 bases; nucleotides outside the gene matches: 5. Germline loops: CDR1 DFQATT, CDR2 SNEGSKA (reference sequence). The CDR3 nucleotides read TGCAGTGCTAGTATCGACAGGGGGCTCTCCTACGAGCAGTACTTC. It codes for CSASIDRGLSYEQYF.

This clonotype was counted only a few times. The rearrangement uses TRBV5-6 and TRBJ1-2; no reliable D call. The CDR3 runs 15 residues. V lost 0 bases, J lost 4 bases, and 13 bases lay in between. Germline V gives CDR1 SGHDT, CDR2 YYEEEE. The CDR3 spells CASSLGRLNIYGYTF. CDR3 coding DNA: TGTGCCAGCAGCTTGGGCAGGCTTAACATCTATGGCTACACCTTC.

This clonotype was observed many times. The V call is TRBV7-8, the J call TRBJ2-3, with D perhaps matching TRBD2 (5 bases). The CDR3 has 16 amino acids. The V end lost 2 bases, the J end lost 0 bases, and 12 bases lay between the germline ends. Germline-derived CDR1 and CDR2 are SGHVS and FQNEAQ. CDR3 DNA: TGTGCCAGCAGCTTAATGCGGGCGGGTAGCACAGATACGCAGTATTTT. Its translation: CASSLMRAGSTDTQYF.

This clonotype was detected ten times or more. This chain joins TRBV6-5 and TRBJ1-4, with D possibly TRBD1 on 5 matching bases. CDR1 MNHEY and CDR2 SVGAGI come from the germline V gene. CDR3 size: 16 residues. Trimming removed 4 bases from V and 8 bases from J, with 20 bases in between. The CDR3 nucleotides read TGTGCCAGCAGTTTATCTCACGGCGGGGGTCGAGAAAAACTGTTTTTT. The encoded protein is CASSLSHGGGREKLFF.

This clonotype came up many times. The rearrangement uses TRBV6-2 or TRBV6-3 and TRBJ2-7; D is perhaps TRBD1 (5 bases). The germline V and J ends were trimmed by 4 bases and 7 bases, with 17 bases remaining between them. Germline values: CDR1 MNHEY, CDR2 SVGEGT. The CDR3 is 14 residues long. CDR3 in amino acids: CASSFYRFLGEQYF. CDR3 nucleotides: TGTGCCAGCAGTTTTTACAGGTTCTTGGGGGAGCAGTACTTC.

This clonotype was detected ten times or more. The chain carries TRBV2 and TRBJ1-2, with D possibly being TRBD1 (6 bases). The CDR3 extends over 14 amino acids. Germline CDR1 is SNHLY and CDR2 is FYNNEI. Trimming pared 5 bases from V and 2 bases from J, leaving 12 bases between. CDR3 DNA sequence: TGTGCCAGCAGTCAAGACAGGTTAAACTATGGCTACACCTTC. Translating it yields CASSQDRLNYGYTF. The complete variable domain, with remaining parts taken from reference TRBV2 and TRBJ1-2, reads EPEVTQTPSHQVTQMGQEVILRCVPISNHLYFYWYRQILGQKVEFLVSFYNNEISEKSEIFDDQFSVERPDGSNFTLKIRSTKLEDSAMYFCASSQDRLNYGYTFGSGTRLTVV.

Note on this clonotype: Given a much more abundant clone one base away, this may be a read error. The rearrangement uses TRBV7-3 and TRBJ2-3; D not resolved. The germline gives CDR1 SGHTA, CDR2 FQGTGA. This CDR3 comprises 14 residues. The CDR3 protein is CASSPMGSTDAQYF. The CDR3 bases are TGTGCCAGCAGCCCAATGGGAAGCACAGATGCGCAGTATTTT.

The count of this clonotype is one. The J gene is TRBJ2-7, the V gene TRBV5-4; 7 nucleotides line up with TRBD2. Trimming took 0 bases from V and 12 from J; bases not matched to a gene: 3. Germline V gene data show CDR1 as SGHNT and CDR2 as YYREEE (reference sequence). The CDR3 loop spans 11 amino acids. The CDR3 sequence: CASSLERDLYF. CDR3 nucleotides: TGTGCCAGCAGCTTGGAGCGGGACCTGTACTTC.

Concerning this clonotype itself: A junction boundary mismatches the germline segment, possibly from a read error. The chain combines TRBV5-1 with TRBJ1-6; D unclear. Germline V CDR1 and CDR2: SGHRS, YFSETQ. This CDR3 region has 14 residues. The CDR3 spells CASGLAEVVSPLHF. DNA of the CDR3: TGCGCCAGCGGCTTGGCCGAGGTGGTCTCACCCCTCCACTTT.

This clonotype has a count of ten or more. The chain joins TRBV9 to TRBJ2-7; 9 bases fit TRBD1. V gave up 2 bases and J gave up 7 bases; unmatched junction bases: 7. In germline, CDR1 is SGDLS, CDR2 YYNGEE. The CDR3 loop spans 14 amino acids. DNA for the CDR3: TGTGCCAGCAGCGTCGGGGGACAGGGTGGAGAGCAGTACTTC. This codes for CASSVGGQGGEQYF.

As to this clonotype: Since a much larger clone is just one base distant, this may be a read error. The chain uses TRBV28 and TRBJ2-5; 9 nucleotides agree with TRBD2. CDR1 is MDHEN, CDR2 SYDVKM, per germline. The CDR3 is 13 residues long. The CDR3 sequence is CTSTLGLAETQYF. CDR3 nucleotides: TGTACCAGCACCTTGGGACTAGCTGAGACCCAGTACTTC. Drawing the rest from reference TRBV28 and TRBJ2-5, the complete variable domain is DVKVTQSSRYLVKRTGEKVFLECVQDMDHENMFWYRQDPGLGLRLIYFSYDVKMKEKGDIPEGYSVSREKKERFSLILESASTNQTSMYLCTSTLGLAETQYFGPGTRLLVL.